The 26 T cell receptor beta chains below were found in one sample sequenced in a study of T cell responses to AZD1222 COVID-19 vaccine. TCRdb's copy holds only in-frame clones and misses some; the assay was immunoSEQ multiplex PCR. There are 80,000 to 95,000 clones in the sample; around nine tenths occur only once, and about 2.8% lies in the top ten. Sample: peripheral blood, taken on day 0 of MenACWY control vaccination. The receptors shown here come from an adult in good health.

The CDR3: CASSLGAGDYEQYF. The CDR3, as DNA: TGTGCCAGCAGCTTAGGGGCAGGGGACTACGAGCAGTACTTC. V gene TRBV11-2 combines with J gene TRBJ2-7; D is possibly TRBD1 (6 bases). This CDR3 contains 14 residues. CDR1 and CDR2 from the germline V gene are SGHAT and FQNNGV. The ends were cut back, 1 base at V and 3 bases at J, with 10 bases in the middle.

The chain couples TRBV5-5 to TRBJ2-2; no clear D gene. There are 14 residues in the CDR3. V was shortened by 0 bases and J by 4 bases, with 7 bases between the two germline ends. The germline CDR1 and CDR2 sequences are SGHKS and YYEKEE (reference sequence). The DNA of the CDR3 is TGTGCCAGCAGCTTGGGACCTTCCACCGGGGAGCTGTTTTTT. Translation gives CASSLGPSTGELFF.

The chain recombines TRBV18 with TRBJ2-3, with TRBD1 as a possible D gene (6 bases). The V end lost 8 bases, the J end lost 2 bases, and 17 bases lay between the germline ends. The CDR3 runs to 15 residues. CDR1 KGHSH and CDR2 LQKENI come from the germline V gene. The CDR3 here is CASHLGDINTDTQYF. The CDR3 nucleotides read TGTGCCAGCCATCTAGGGGACATCAACACAGATACGCAGTATTTT.

The table lists this clone with a count of one. V usage is TRBV6-5 and J usage is TRBJ2-4; possibly TRBD1 for D (6 bases). CDR1 and CDR2 (germline): MNHEY, SVGAGI. This CDR3 is built from 13 residues. V was shortened by 5 bases and J by 2 bases, with 7 bases between the two germline ends. The CDR3 reads CASSQGSKNIQYF. The CDR3 region has the DNA TGTGCCAGCAGTCAGGGGTCCAAAAACATTCAGTACTTC.

The J gene is TRBJ1-3, the V gene TRBV19; TRBD1 is a possible D gene (5 bases). The germline gives CDR1 LNHDA, CDR2 SQIVND (reference sequence). V was trimmed by 10 bases and J by 3 bases, leaving 16 bases between them. The CDR3 spans 14 residues. CDR3 residues: CATIDMGLGNTIYF. The CDR3, as DNA: TGTGCCACCATCGATATGGGGCTTGGAAACACCATATATTTT.

This clone was counted a few times. For the CDR3, the DNA is TGCACCAGCAGCCTAGGCAGGGGATATGGCTACACCTTC. Its translation: CTSSLGRGYGYTF. V and J are TRBV1 and TRBJ1-2; the table names TRBD1, a call not compared with the DNA. TRBV1 is a recognized pseudogene. The CDR3 is 13 amino acids.

The rearrangement joins TRBV5-1 to TRBJ1-2; the D is unclear. CDR3 length equals 13 residues. The V gene's germline CDR1 is SGHRS and CDR2 YFSETQ. Trimming cost V 4 bases and J 4 bases, with 11 bases left between them. For the CDR3, the DNA is TGCGCCAGCAGCATCGGACCTGCCTATGGCTACACCTTC. Residues: CASSIGPAYGYTF.

The chain recombines TRBV5-1 with TRBJ1-3, with 7 bases lining up with TRBD1. CDR1 is SGHRS, CDR2 YFSETQ, per germline. This CDR3 region has 16 residues. J gave up 8 bases and V 4 bases, and 15 bases lay outside the gene matches. For the CDR3, the DNA is TGCGCCAGCAGCCCGGGACAGACGGGTCTGGGGGACACCATATATTTT. This encodes CASSPGQTGLGDTIYF.

The DNA for the CDR3 is TGTGCCAGCAGCTTAGACCCAGCGAGCTCCTACAATGAGCAGTTCTTC. It translates to CASSLDPASSYNEQFF. This chain links TRBV11-2 with TRBJ2-1; no clear D. Germline V gives CDR1 SGHAT, CDR2 FQNNGV. The CDR3 is made up of 16 amino acids. The ends were cut back, 0 bases at V and 0 bases at J, with 9 bases in the middle.

This rearrangement joins TRBV6-1 to TRBJ2-2; D not certain. The CDR3 contains 17 residues. The ends were cut back, 2 bases at V and 4 bases at J, with 17 bases in the middle. Germline-derived CDR1 and CDR2 are MNHNS and SASEGT. The CDR3 region has the DNA TGTGCCAGCAGTGAAAACCTGAGCAGCCTGGGCACCGGGGAGCTGTTTTTT. As protein: CASSENLSSLGTGELFF.

The rearrangement links TRBV4-1 to TRBJ1-1, with 9 positions matching TRBD1. This CDR3 has 13 amino acids. Germline CDR1 MGHRA, CDR2 YSYEKL. V lost 4 bases to trimming and J lost 4 bases; unmatched junction nucleotides: 1. The chain's CDR3 is CASSLGQGTEAFF. Here the CDR3 DNA reads TGCGCCAGCAGCCTGGGACAGGGCACTGAAGCTTTCTTT.

As regards this clone: This specimen includes other DNA sequences encoding the same CDR3. The rearrangement uses TRBV24-1 and TRBJ2-1; TRBD1 aligns across 8 bases. Looked up from germline, CDR1 is KGHDR and CDR2 is SFDVKD. The CDR3 runs 15 residues. With V trimmed by 2 bases and J by 5 bases, 4 bases remained unmatched. The CDR3 nucleotides are TGTGCCACCAGTGATTCCGGACAGGGCAACAATGAGCAGTTCTTC. Translating gives CATSDSGQGNNEQFF.

This clone was observed a few times. The V gene is TRBV5-6, the J gene TRBJ2-7; 8 nucleotides align to TRBD2. Germline V gene lookup returns CDR1 SGHDT and CDR2 YYEEEE. With V trimmed by 0 bases and J by 7 bases, 15 bases remained unmatched. The CDR3 length is 17 residues. CDR3 sequence reads: CASSLGPEAGVTGEQYF. The CDR3 coding sequence is TGTGCCAGCAGCTTGGGCCCTGAAGCGGGGGTTACGGGAGAGCAGTACTTC. Filled out from reference TRBV5-6 and TRBJ2-7, the complete variable domain reads DAGVTQSPTHLIKTRGQQVTLRCSPKSGHDTVSWYQQALGQGPQFIFQYYEEEERQRGNFPDRFSGHQFPNYSSELNVNALLLGDSALYLCASSLGPEAGVTGEQYFGPGTRLTVT.

This chain connects TRBV6-5 to TRBJ2-3; TRBD2 matches at 13 bases. CDR1 is MNHEY and CDR2 is SVGAGI in the germline V gene. V trimming: 10 bases; J trimming: 4 bases; junction bases outside the gene matches: 2. The CDR3 extends over 13 amino acids. Written as DNA, the CDR3 is TGTGCCACCACTAGCGGGGGGGCAGATACGCAGTATTTT. It encodes CATTSGGADTQYF.

The rearrangement links TRBV4-2 to TRBJ1-1, with D perhaps matching TRBD1 (5 bases). The CDR3 runs to 15 residues. The ends were cut back, 4 bases at V and 0 bases at J, with 12 bases in the middle. Germline loops: CDR1 LGHNA, CDR2 YNFKEQ. The CDR3 sequence: CASSPSGAMNTEAFF. Here the CDR3 DNA reads TGTGCCAGCAGCCCCTCCGGGGCCATGAACACTGAAGCTTTCTTT.

The chain uses TRBV6-2 or TRBV6-3 and TRBJ1-1; a weak D match, TRBD1 (6 bases). V was pared by 5 bases and J by 4 bases, with 17 bases between. This CDR3 is 15 amino acids long. Germline loops: CDR1 MNHEY, CDR2 SVGEGT. The DNA of the CDR3 is TGTGCCAGCAGTGCTTGGGGGGGACAAGTCACTGAAGCTTTCTTT. This sequence encodes CASSAWGGQVTEAFF.

The chain employs TRBV19 and TRBJ1-1; D is unresolved. Looked up from germline, CDR1 is LNHDA and CDR2 is SQIVND (reference sequence). V lost 2 bases, J lost 1 base, and 5 bases lay in between. The CDR3 has 13 amino acids. The CDR3 spells CASSITANTEAFF. The CDR3 DNA follows: TGTGCCAGTAGTATAACAGCGAACACTGAAGCTTTCTTT.

The chain combines TRBV7-3 with TRBJ2-5, with TRBD2 as a possible D gene (6 bases). Germline lookup yields CDR1 SGHTA and CDR2 FQGTGA. The CDR3 sequence is 15 residues long. V was cut by 5 bases and J by 5 bases, with 18 bases left in between. The DNA for the CDR3 is TGTGCCAGCAGCCCTGTCCCGGGGAGCGGGGAGACCCAGTACTTC. Its protein product is CASSPVPGSGETQYF.

The genes are TRBV28 and TRBJ1-5, with a possible D match to TRBD1 (6 bases). The V gene's germline CDR1 is MDHEN and CDR2 SYDVKM. Deletions cut 3 bases from V and 6 bases from J, with 9 bases between. The CDR3 has 13 residues. CDR3 in amino acids: CASSFGGGQPQHF. CDR3 bases: TGTGCCAGCAGTTTCGGGGGCGGTCAGCCCCAGCATTTT.

This sequence joins TRBV7-8 and TRBJ2-3; 8 nucleotides match TRBD2. The germline gives CDR1 SGHVS, CDR2 FQNEAQ. With 5 bases clipped from V and 2 bases from J, the junction kept 12 bases outside the gene matches. The CDR3 has 17 residues. CDR3 region: CASSRGGGLDSTDTQYF. The CDR3 DNA is TGTGCCAGCAGCCGAGGGGGGGGACTAGATTCCACAGATACGCAGTATTTT.

V and J are TRBV4-1 and TRBJ1-2, with a weak D call TRBD1 (5 bases). This CDR3 has 14 residues. Trimming took off 1 base at V and 3 bases at J, with 9 bases between the two ends. Per the germline V gene, CDR1 is MGHRA and CDR2 is YSYEKL. CDR3 in DNA: TGCGCCAGCAGCCAAGGGTTGGGGGACTATGGCTACACCTTC. Translating gives CASSQGLGDYGYTF.

CDR3 sequence reads: CASSLVLAGVPDGGTQYF. Here the CDR3 DNA reads TGTGCCAGCAGTTTGGTACTAGCGGGGGTTCCAGACGGGGGGACCCAGTACTTC. The genes are TRBV28 and TRBJ2-5; 11 bases agree with TRBD2. The CDR3 length is 18 residues. V lost 3 bases, J lost 7 bases, and 16 bases stayed unmatched. CDR1 and CDR2 (germline): MDHEN, SYDVKM.

The rearrangement uses TRBV10-2 and TRBJ2-2; 9 bases fit TRBD1. This CDR3 comprises 17 residues. Germline CDR1 is WSHSY and CDR2 is SAAADI. With V trimmed by 3 bases and J by 4 bases, 9 bases remained unmatched. The CDR3 is CASSDRTGVTGTGELFF. The CDR3 DNA reads TGCGCCAGCAGTGACAGGACAGGGGTGACGGGCACCGGGGAGCTGTTTTTT.

For the CDR3, the DNA is TGTGCCAGCAGCAATGGGCCGATTCGGGAGCCCCAGCATTTT. It yields the protein CASSNGPIREPQHF. J is TRBJ1-5 and V is TRBV9; no reliable D call. Germline V lookup: CDR1 SGDLS, CDR2 YYNGEE. CDR3 length: 14 amino acids. V was shortened by 4 bases and J by 8 bases, with 16 bases between the two germline ends.

V and J are TRBV3-1 (or the pseudogene TRBV3-2) and TRBJ1-2; the D is unclear. This CDR3 is built from 12 residues. The V and J ends lost 1 base and 8 bases respectively, with 8 bases between them. Germline V CDR1 and CDR2: LGHDT, YNNKEL (reference sequence). CDR3 DNA sequence: TGTGCCAGCAGCCAAGCCCGGGTGGGCTACACCTTC. This sequence encodes CASSQARVGYTF.

This chain connects TRBV9 to TRBJ1-1; D call uncertain. Germline CDR1 and CDR2: SGDLS and YYNGEE. The CDR3 covers 14 residues. The V end was cut by 2 bases, the J end by 4 bases, with 12 bases between. This CDR3 is CASSVSGKGTEAFF. Written as DNA, the CDR3 is TGTGCCAGCAGCGTTTCGGGGAAGGGCACTGAAGCTTTCTTT.